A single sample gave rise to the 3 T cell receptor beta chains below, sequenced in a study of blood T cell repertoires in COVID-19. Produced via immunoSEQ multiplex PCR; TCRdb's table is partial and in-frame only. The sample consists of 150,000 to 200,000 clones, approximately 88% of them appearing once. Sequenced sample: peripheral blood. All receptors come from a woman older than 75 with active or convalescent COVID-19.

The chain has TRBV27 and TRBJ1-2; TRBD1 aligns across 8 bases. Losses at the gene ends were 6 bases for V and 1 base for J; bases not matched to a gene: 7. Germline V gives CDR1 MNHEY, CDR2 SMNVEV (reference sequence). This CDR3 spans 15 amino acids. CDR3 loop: CASRLTGVGNYGYTF. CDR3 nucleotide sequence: TGTGCCAGCAGACTGACAGGGGTTGGTAACTATGGCTACACCTTC.

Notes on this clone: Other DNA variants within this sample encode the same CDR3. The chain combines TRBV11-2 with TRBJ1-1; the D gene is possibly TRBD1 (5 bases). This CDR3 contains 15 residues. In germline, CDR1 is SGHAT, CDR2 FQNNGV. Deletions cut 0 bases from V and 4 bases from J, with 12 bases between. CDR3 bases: TGTGCCAGCAGCTTAGAAGGAGGGGTAAGCACTGAAGCTTTCTTT. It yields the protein CASSLEGGVSTEAFF.

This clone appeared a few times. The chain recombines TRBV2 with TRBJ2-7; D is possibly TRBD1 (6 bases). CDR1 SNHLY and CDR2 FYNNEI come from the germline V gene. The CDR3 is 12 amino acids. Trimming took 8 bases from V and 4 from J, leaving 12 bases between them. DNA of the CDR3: TGTGCCAGCGGGGGACATTCGTACGAGCAGTACTTC. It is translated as CASGGHSYEQYF.